These 12 T cell receptor beta chains originate from one sample sequenced in a study of cytomegalovirus exposure and HLA in healthy donors. 60 Vbeta and 13 Jbeta primers were used in PCR. Assay used: immunoSEQ multiplex PCR; TCRdb lists only in-frame clones, some missing. The sample yields fewer than 250,000 clones, approximately 83% seen once. Sequenced input: PBMCs. The receptors were gathered from a boy between 2 and 10 years old in good health and CMV-seronegative.

This clone was counted a few times. This chain's CDR3 is CASSPWDRSYEQYF. CDR3 coding DNA: TGTGCCAGCAGCCCCTGGGACAGGAGCTACGAGCAGTACTTC. V is TRBV5-4 and J is TRBJ2-7; 8 nucleotides line up with TRBD1. Germline CDR1 reads SGHNT; CDR2 reads YYREEE (reference sequence). The CDR3 is 14 residues long. With 4 bases clipped from V and 3 bases from J, the junction kept 6 bases outside the gene matches.

The gene calls are TRBV9 and TRBJ2-7; 7 bases line up with TRBD2. This CDR3 is built from 14 residues. V lost 4 bases and J lost 2; bases outside the gene matches: 6. CDR1 is SGDLS and CDR2 is YYNGEE in the germline V gene. CDR3 sequence: CASSPWEGTYEQYF. The DNA for the CDR3 is TGTGCCAGCAGCCCCTGGGAGGGGACCTACGAGCAGTACTTC.

This clone was recorded a few times. This chain links TRBV5-6 with TRBJ1-2; a possible D gene is TRBD1 (6 bases). The germline V gene encodes CDR1 SGHDT and CDR2 YYEEEE. V was clipped by 4 bases and J by 4 bases, with 14 bases between them. The CDR3 is 14 residues long. In nucleotides, the CDR3 is TGTGCCAGCAGCCCGACAGGAGTCATCTATGGCTACACCTTC. Residues: CASSPTGVIYGYTF.

The chain carries TRBV5-5 and TRBJ2-7; TRBD1 matches 7 bases. This CDR3 has 16 residues. Germline CDR1 is SGHKS and CDR2 is YYEKEE (reference sequence). The junction had 6 bases not matched to a gene; V was cut back by 0 bases and J by 0 bases. Here the CDR3 reads CASSLAPGQSSYEQYF. The CDR3 nucleotides read TGTGCCAGCAGCTTGGCCCCGGGACAGAGCTCCTACGAGCAGTACTTC. The variable domain in full, with the rest retrieved from reference TRBV5-5 and TRBJ2-7, is DAGVTQSPTHLIKTRGQQVTLRCSPISGHKSVSWYQQVLGQGPQFIFQYYEKEERGRGNFPDRFSARQFPNYSSELNVNALLLGDSALYLCASSLAPGQSSYEQYFGPGTRLTVT.

The rearrangement links TRBV9 to TRBJ2-7, with TRBD1 as a possible D gene (6 bases). V was cut by 3 bases and J by 6 bases, with 13 bases left in between. The CDR3 contains 13 residues. Looked up from germline, CDR1 is SGDLS and CDR2 is YYNGEE. The CDR3 sequence is CASSAEPQGEQYF. CDR3 coding DNA: TGTGCCAGCAGCGCGGAACCACAGGGCGAGCAGTACTTC.

The chain combines TRBV30 with TRBJ1-2, with D hard to call. With 0 bases removed from V and 8 bases from J, the gap between germline ends came to 10 bases. CDR1 is GTSNPN and CDR2 is SVGIG in the germline V gene (reference sequence). There are 12 residues in the CDR3. DNA for the CDR3: TGTGCCTGGAGTGTGCGGGCGAGCGGCTACACCTTC. This gives the protein CAWSVRASGYTF.

The J gene is TRBJ1-3, the V gene TRBV2; D remains unclear. V was trimmed by 4 bases and J by 0 bases, leaving 13 bases between them. This CDR3 spans 16 amino acids. Germline loops: CDR1 SNHLY, CDR2 FYNNEI. The CDR3 sequence is CASSVFGLGSGNTIYF. In nucleotides, the CDR3 is TGTGCCAGCAGTGTTTTTGGGCTGGGCTCTGGAAACACCATATATTTT.

The rearrangement uses TRBV11-2 and TRBJ1-2, with 7 bases identical to TRBD1. Germline values: CDR1 SGHAT, CDR2 FQNNGV. This CDR3 spans 16 amino acids. The junction had 9 bases not matched to a gene; V was cut back by 1 base and J by 4 bases. Here the CDR3 reads CASSLGRGRGSYGYTF. The CDR3 DNA reads as TGTGCCAGCAGCTTAGGCCGCGGCAGGGGGAGCTATGGCTACACCTTC.

The rearrangement uses TRBV4-2 and TRBJ2-3, with 9 bases lining up with TRBD2. Germline V CDR1 and CDR2: LGHNA, YNFKEQ. The CDR3 sequence is 15 residues long. With V trimmed by 4 bases and J by 1 base, 3 bases remained unmatched. The CDR3 reads CASSRLAGGTDTQYF. Written as DNA, the CDR3 is TGTGCCAGCAGCCGTTTAGCGGGGGGCACAGATACGCAGTATTTT.

V gene TRBV11-2 combines with J gene TRBJ2-5; D might be TRBD2 (6 bases). Germline V gene sequence: CDR1 SGHAT, CDR2 FQNNGV. V lost 7 bases, J lost 2 bases, and 17 bases lay in between. The CDR3 runs 15 residues. CDR3 nucleotide sequence: TGTGCCAGCAAACGATCAAGACTAGATCAAGAGACCCAGTACTTC. Its protein is CASKRSRLDQETQYF.

V is TRBV5-6 and J is TRBJ2-5; TRBD1 agrees at 12 bases. The CDR3 is 15 amino acids. With V trimmed by 2 bases and J by 5 bases, 4 bases remained unmatched. Germline CDR1 is SGHDT and CDR2 is YYEEEE. The CDR3 region has the DNA TGTGCCAGCAGCTTTGGGACAGGGGGCGCTGAGACCCAGTACTTC. Protein sequence: CASSFGTGGAETQYF.

This rearrangement joins TRBV18 to TRBJ2-7; 7 nucleotides agree with TRBD1. CDR3 length: 15 residues. Germline V gene lookup returns CDR1 KGHSH and CDR2 LQKENI. V shed 2 bases, J shed 5 bases, and the junction held 9 bases outside the gene matches. The CDR3 loop reads CASSPDDRATDEQYF. The CDR3 nucleotides read TGTGCCAGCTCACCAGACGACAGGGCTACCGACGAGCAGTACTTC.